This T cell receptor (beta chain) was sequenced during a study of blood T cell repertoires in COVID-19. Looking at the study overall: Sources were T cells, B-cell-depleted T cells, or PBMCs; the material itself was cDNA or gDNA.

Sequencing was performed with immunoSEQ multiplex PCR; in TCRdb, only in-frame clones are kept and a portion is missing. The repertoire holds under 250,000 clones, with roughly 80% as singletons. Individuals aged roughly 18 to 90 years were recruited from approximately 24 US areas. The V and J ends lost 2 bases and 5 bases respectively, with 9 bases between them. Germline assignment: CDR1 SNHLY and CDR2 FYNNEI. This CDR3 has 14 residues. V usage is TRBV2 and J usage is TRBJ1-4; no reliable D call. The specimen sequenced was PBMCs or T cells enriched from blood (not recorded which). The clonotype comes from a woman aged 45-65 years who had been exposed to COVID-19. CDR3 sequence reads: CASSELATNEKLFF. The CDR3 DNA sequence: TGTGCCAGCAGTGAATTGGCCACGAATGAAAAACTGTTTTTT.